The source of this T cell receptor (beta chain) is a study of cytomegalovirus exposure and HLA in healthy donors (dated 2017 in TCRdb). Study-wide context: An earlier analysis of around 600 of the donors reported about 250 Gb of sequence data and 120 million or so unique TCR beta sequences from 150 million to 200 million T cells. About 300 gigabases of sequencing data and tens of millions of unique TCR sequences were included in an early release covering 500 to 750 HLA-typed donors. Of the roughly 410 genotyped donors, 75% to 85% were placed in the genetic ancestry cluster associated with self-reported Caucasian donors. The study was designed to test whether signatures of past pathogen exposure could be identified by cataloging public T cell receptors. The study used immunosequencing to profile the T cell repertoires of under 700 subjects and linked those repertoires to cytomegalovirus serostatus. Besides the first cohort of under 700 subjects, a separate validation cohort made up of 90 to 150 different subjects was used. To predict cytomegalovirus infection status, the study combined high-throughput TCR immunosequencing, statistical association of individual TCRs with disease status, and machine learning. To study patterns of TCR occurrence, a later analysis re-analyzed previously published TCR beta repertoires from several hundred donors and added high-resolution HLA genotyping. Rather than drawing on any new phenotypic data, the later analysis identified candidate immune exposures from TCR beta sequences and the way those sequences occurred across donors. An earlier analysis of approximately 580 of the donors used high-throughput TCR beta sequencing to judge whether each TCR beta V gene segment behaved as functional or pseudogenic. Donor age, sex, ethnicity and CMV serostatus were compiled alongside the repertoire data. In a later genetic analysis, genome-wide SNP genotypes for about 55% of the 666 donors were used, and that subset was treated as a discovery cohort. All discovery cohort repertoires had been generated using a single sequencing platform. Both class I and class II loci were covered by HLA typing, at four-digit resolution. Typing coverage differed by locus: A, B, C, DRB1 and DQB1 were typed in about 620-630 donors, DQA1 in 522, DPA1 in 600 to 610, and DPB1 in 472. A handful of DR-DQ haplotypes were treated as single units for association and clustering because of strong linkage in the cohort. Among about 410 genotyped donors of the cohort, an average of roughly 230,000 unique TCR beta nucleotide sequences was sequenced per donor, of which roughly 18% were non-productive.

The method behind the library was the immunoSEQ multiplex PCR assay. The multiplex PCR relied on a mix of 60 forward primers for TCR Vbeta segments and 13 reverse primers for TCR Jbeta segments. The CDR3 region of rearranged TCR beta genes was amplified from genomic DNA by a multiplex PCR assay. On the Illumina HiSeq System, the amplified TCR beta libraries were sequenced as 87-base-pair reads. The authors' pipeline ran thus. A later analysis tallied around 80 million unique TCR beta chains across the 700 or so repertoires, and roughly 11 million of those chains were shared by two or more donors. Raw reads were error-corrected and collapsed into unique sequences with a nearest-neighbor algorithm that merged closely related sequences to remove PCR and sequencing errors. Alignment of CDR3 sequences to IMGT reference sequences was used to assign V, D and J gene segments. For a sequence to be retained, at least a six-nucleotide match to both a V gene segment and a J gene segment was required. A rearrangement counted as productive if the CDR3 had no stop codons and remained in frame with V and J, and every other rearrangement counted as non-productive. Following IMGT convention, CDR3 was defined as the stretch from the second conserved V-encoded cysteine up to the conserved J-encoded phenylalanine. In an earlier analysis of some 550 of the donors, sequences lacking an unambiguous match to a single V gene segment were excluded. In an earlier analysis of some 590 of the donors, V segments were called functional above 56.7% productive rearrangements and were called segregating when the between-donor standard deviation exceeded 5%. A statistical classification framework was built to diagnose cytomegalovirus status from the catalog of TCR beta chain sequences. In a later analysis, V and J genes were assigned by comparing TCR nucleotide sequences against IMGT/GENE-DB human TR gene sequences. The TCRdist pipeline was used in a later analysis to assign CDR3 sequences and most-parsimonious VDJ recombination scenarios. A later analysis defined each TCR beta chain by its CDR3 amino acid sequence plus V-gene family, and excluded reads lacking a unique V-gene family. To address suspected cross-contamination and a sequencing artifact, a later analysis removed 450 to 700 highly shared, low-generation-probability nucleotide sequences. A later analysis calculated a clonal expansion index for each public chain from normalized within-repertoire ranks of inferred template counts. In a later analysis, generation probabilities were computed with a VDJ recombination model fitted to out-of-frame rearrangements, and the resulting probabilities were checked against IGoR. In a later analysis, TCR-TCR, TCR-HLA and TCR-CMV co-occurrence was scored with hypergeometric tests, and a repertoire-size bias correction was applied to TCR pairs. In a later analysis, false discovery rates were estimated by permuting HLA or CMV assignments 20 times. In a later analysis, co-occurring TCRs were grouped with DBSCAN, and TCRdist sequence similarity was added when clustering was performed within HLA-allele-positive subsets. Co-occurrence clustering excluded repertoires with fewer than 30,000 or more than 120,000 public chains, plus five with anomalous nucleotide sharing. As stored in TCRdb, this immuneACCESS dataset retains in-frame rearrangements with V and J assigned. A fraction of the clones does not appear; measured against another copy, unresolved V genes explain less than half of the discrepancy, and the remainder lacks a known reason. Clone size and the V and J calls come from that table; the DNA yielded D and trimming. Within this sample are hundreds of thousands of clones, with around four fifths of them counted one time only. The ten biggest clones cover 0.71% of the sample.

The cohort comprised 670 or so healthy bone marrow donors. At the time of sampling, all cohort members were nominally healthy, though unrecorded immune exposures were likely present. The donor tested CMV seronegative, placing the donor among the 350 or so seronegative members of the cohort. A peripheral blood sample was provided by each donor, and peripheral blood mononuclear cells were used for TCR beta sequencing. The Qiagen DNeasy Blood Extraction Kit was used to extract genomic DNA from the blood cell samples. What the study reported, not specific to this receptor: It was suggested by the authors that the approach could potentially be generalized to other disease states and immunological phenotypes. At a false discovery rate of 0.05, a later analysis linked about 16,000 TCR beta sequences to specific HLA alleles. Because some donors lacked HLA typing at each locus, the association tests relied only on the typed subset. A later analysis found that TCR association rates varied across HLA loci, with DRB1 alleles showing the most associated TCRs and HLA-C alleles the fewest. In a later analysis, HLA-associated TCR beta chains showed more clonal expansion and lower generation probabilities than non-associated chains that were equally common. The study listed 164 TCR beta chains as associated with cytomegalovirus. Three of the identified cytomegalovirus-associated TCR beta chains were confirmed in vitro to be specific for cytomegalovirus antigens. The cohort was sequenced for TCR beta chains only, and without alpha or paired-chain data the features that could be detected were limited. Assigning TCR associations to individual alleles was difficult when HLA alleles, especially DR and DQ, strongly co-occurred. Because counts were too low, some 17 rarely observed V segments, including chromosome 9 orphons, were excluded from the earlier analysis of 587 of the donors. A further reported finding was that TCR beta sequences accurately predicted the HLA-A and HLA-B alleles for most subjects in the first cohort. According to a later analysis, parvovirus B19, influenza, CMV and Epstein-Barr virus appeared linked to several top co-occurrence clusters. The classifier was reported to diagnose cytomegalovirus status with high specificity and sensitivity in both the original cohort and the validation cohort. In an earlier analysis of some 550 of the donors, most TCR beta V segments were observed in productive rearrangements about 87% or about 30% of the time, broadly matching IMGT annotations. CMV serostatus was the only immune exposure information available for the cohort. Presence/absence analyses assumed roughly uniform sequencing depth across donors, an assumption that may not hold. According to a later genetic analysis, donors in an Asian-associated ancestry cluster had fewer N-insertions in productive TCRs than the roughly 700-donor mean. Linkage disequilibrium might explain the correlated functional status among segregating V segments, but an unknown experimental factor could not be ruled out. Most TCR sequences were seen in very few donors, while some public TCRs were found in many individuals. A cluster of highly shared sequence variants was judged likely to be a technical artifact of the sequencing pipeline. A later genetic analysis associated a missense DCLRE1C variant with V-gene and J-gene trimming of TCR beta chains, and an independent cohort replicated the association. A later analysis found that most CMV-associated TCR beta chains appeared HLA-restricted, with HLA associations seemingly driven largely by CMV exposure.

Concerning this clone itself: The antigen it binds to is not known. The record has no base qualities; no much larger clone is one base away.

The source material was PBMCs. The clonotype comes from a boy younger than 10 in good health and CMV-seronegative.

In nucleotides, the sequence is TGTGCCTGGAGTGGAGTCGCCTCCTACAATGAGCAGTTCTTC. Its amino acids are CAWSGVASYNEQFF. The chain was built from TRBV30 and TRBJ2-1; the D gene is unclear. At the junction V is shortened by 1 base and J by 0 bases, with 7 bases in between. Including the terminal cysteine and phenylalanine, the CDR3 comprises 14 residues. Only CDR3 DNA remains: 42 bases, in frame from the first base. CDR1 and CDR2, looked up from the germline V gene (reference sequence), are GTSNPN and SVGIG.